These 19 T cell receptor beta chains were all obtained from the same sample, sequenced in a study of Graves' ophthalmopathy and Graves' hyperthyroidism. Amplification of the TCR beta CDR3 regions used RNA transcripts (as template). Second-round multiplex PCR followed a first-round RT-PCR using HTBI primers. Using its own MiXCR run on the multiplex PCR reads, TCRdb lists one record per CDR3 protein. The sample includes about 500,000 distinct CDR3 sequences, approximately 15% of them seen just once. Sequenced: blood. All receptors come from a woman in her thirties with Graves' ophthalmopathy.

This clonotype was found many times. The chain employs TRBV7-2 and TRBJ2-7; D is undetermined. This CDR3 contains 15 residues. Trimming removed 1 base from V and 2 bases from J, with 12 bases in between. Germline V lookup: CDR1 SGHTA, CDR2 FQGNSA. The CDR3: CASSLGPRLPYEQYF. In DNA form, the CDR3 reads TGTGCCAGCAGCTTAGGTCCCAGGCTTCCCTACGAGCAGTACTTC.

This chain joins TRBV6-6 and TRBJ1-1, with unresolved D. From germline, CDR1 is MNHNY and CDR2 SVGAGI (reference sequence). V lost 11 bases and J lost 1, with 8 bases in between. The CDR3 length is 11 residues. The CDR3 reads CACDKNTEAFF. DNA of the CDR3: TGTGCCTGCGACAAGAACACTGAAGCTTTCTTT.

The chain couples TRBV18 to TRBJ1-2; D remains unclear. The germline gives CDR1 KGHSH, CDR2 LQKENI. Between the trimmed V and J ends, which lost 4 bases and 6 bases, there was a span of 15 bases. The CDR3 loop spans 14 amino acids. CDR3 nucleotides: TGTGCCAGCTCACAGAACCGGGGTGAGGATGGCTACACCTTC. Protein: CASSQNRGEDGYTF.

Only a few counts were recorded for this clonotype. The chain uses TRBV11-2 and TRBJ2-5; no reliable D call. V was cut by 0 bases and J by 5 bases, with 10 bases left in between. The CDR3 totals 14 residues. Germline V lookup: CDR1 SGHAT, CDR2 FQNNGV. The CDR3 DNA is TGTGCCAGCAGCTTAGATCTTCTTGGGGAGACCCAGTACTTC. Translated: CASSLDLLGETQYF. Complete variable domain (other parts from reference TRBV11-2 and TRBJ2-5): EAGVAQSPRYKIIEKRQSVAFWCNPISGHATLYWYQQILGQGPKLLIQFQNNGVVDDSQLPKDRFSAERLKGVDSTLKIQPAKLEDSAVYLCASSLDLLGETQYFGPGTRLLVL.

This clonotype was counted many times. The chain is built from TRBV12-3 or TRBV12-4 and TRBJ2-4; D is possibly TRBD2 (5 bases). The CDR3 is 13 residues long. Trimming took off 3 bases at V and 5 bases at J, with 8 bases between the two ends. CDR3 residues: CASSLSEENIQYF. The CDR3 DNA follows: TGTGCCAGCAGTTTGTCGGAGGAAAACATTCAGTACTTC.

The table lists this clonotype with many counts. The chain combines TRBV20-1 with TRBJ2-5; TRBD2 aligns across 7 bases. Looked up from germline, CDR1 is DFQATT and CDR2 is SNEGSKA (reference sequence). This CDR3 is built from 15 residues. The V segment lost 0 bases and the J segment 5 bases; nucleotides outside the gene matches: 9. CDR3 DNA sequence: TGCAGTGCTAGAGATGGTATGGCGGGAGCCGAGACCCAGTACTTC. Its translation is CSARDGMAGAETQYF.

In this sample, this clonotype turned up many times. The chain uses TRBV2 and TRBJ2-2, with D perhaps matching TRBD1 or TRBD2 (6 bases each). Trimming took 2 bases from V and 2 from J, leaving 9 bases between them. This CDR3 is built from 15 residues. Germline V gene sequence: CDR1 SNHLY, CDR2 FYNNEI. The DNA for the CDR3 is TGTGCCAGCAGTGAATGGGGGGCTAACACCGGGGAGCTGTTTTTT. This codes for CASSEWGANTGELFF.

This clonotype came up many times. The V gene is TRBV11-2, the J gene TRBJ1-5, with a weak D call TRBD1 (6 bases). In germline, CDR1 is SGHAT, CDR2 FQNNGV. The length of the CDR3 is 18 residues. The V and J ends lost 0 bases and 3 bases respectively, with 18 bases between them. The CDR3 sequence: CASSLDPGAASYNQPQHF. DNA of the CDR3: TGTGCCAGCAGCTTAGATCCAGGGGCAGCCAGTTACAATCAGCCCCAGCATTTT.

This clonotype has at least ten counts. This chain links TRBV11-2 with TRBJ2-7, with 7 positions matching TRBD1. Germline-derived CDR1 and CDR2 are SGHAT and FQNNGV. V lost 5 bases to trimming and J lost 2 bases; unmatched junction nucleotides: 9. The CDR3 sequence is 15 residues long. CDR3 in DNA: TGTGCCAGCAGCCAAGGACAGGTAGCCGCCTACGAGCAGTACTTC. Its protein product is CASSQGQVAAYEQYF. The full variable domain, in which reference TRBV11-2 and TRBJ2-7 provide the parts outside the CDR3, is EAGVAQSPRYKIIEKRQSVAFWCNPISGHATLYWYQQILGQGPKLLIQFQNNGVVDDSQLPKDRFSAERLKGVDSTLKIQPAKLEDSAVYLCASSQGQVAAYEQYFGPGTRLTVT.

This clonotype was observed at least ten times. The gene calls are TRBV6-1 and TRBJ2-7; perhaps TRBD2 as D (6 bases). V lost 7 bases, J lost 4 bases, and 17 bases lay in between. Germline-derived CDR1 and CDR2 are MNHNS and SASEGT. The length of the CDR3 is 14 residues. CDR3 sequence (DNA): TGTGCCAGCACCCCTGTGGCGCGGGGATACGAGCAGTACTTC. Protein product: CASTPVARGYEQYF.

The rearrangement uses TRBV20-1 and TRBJ2-2; 12 bases are shared with TRBD2. The CDR3 contains 19 residues. The germline V gene has CDR1 DFQATT and CDR2 SNEGSKA (reference sequence). V gave up 1 base and J gave up 5 bases; unmatched junction bases: 14. The CDR3 DNA reads as TGCAGTGCTAGAGGCCTGTTCCTAACTAGCGGGAGGTATACCGGGGAGCTGTTTTTT. Translating it yields CSARGLFLTSGRYTGELFF.

The chain is built from TRBV2 and TRBJ1-6, with 7 positions matching TRBD1. CDR1 and CDR2 (germline): SNHLY, FYNNEI. CDR3 length: 14 amino acids. V lost 8 bases and J lost 10; bases outside the gene matches: 11. The DNA for the CDR3 is TGTGCCAGCGGAATGACAGGGACTGCCTCACCCCTCCACTTT. Translation gives CASGMTGTASPLHF.

This clonotype has at least ten counts. The CDR3 nucleotides read TGTGCCAGCAGCCAACCGTGGCTACTCCAAGAGACCCAGTACTTC. It yields the protein CASSQPWLLQETQYF. This chain connects TRBV14 to TRBJ2-5; D gene ambiguous. The CDR3 has 15 amino acids. Trimming stripped 2 bases from V and 1 base from J, with 11 bases between. In germline, CDR1 is SGHDN, CDR2 FVKESK.

This clonotype was found many times. V and J are TRBV12-3 or TRBV12-4 and TRBJ2-7, with 10 bases fitting TRBD2. This CDR3 region has 13 residues. V trimming: 6 bases; J trimming: 6 bases; junction bases outside the gene matches: 5. The CDR3 region is CASRLAGEREQYF. Written as DNA, the CDR3 is TGTGCCAGCAGGCTAGCGGGAGAGCGCGAGCAGTACTTC.

This clonotype was detected many times. The rearrangement uses TRBV12-3 or TRBV12-4 and TRBJ2-7; D possibly corresponds to TRBD2 (6 bases). The CDR3 spans 13 residues. The V end was cut by 6 bases, the J end by 5 bases, with 14 bases between. The CDR3 region has the DNA TGTGCCAGCAGCTTAAGGGGCGGGGACGAGCAGTACTTC. As protein: CASSLRGGDEQYF.

For this clonotype: Given a much more abundant clone one base away, this may be a read error. The V and J genes are TRBV11-2 and TRBJ2-7, with TRBD2 matching over 10 bases. CDR1 SGHAT and CDR2 FQNNGV come from the germline V gene. This CDR3 spans 14 amino acids. The CDR3 nucleotides are TGTGCCAGCAGCTTAACGACTAGCGGGCACGAGCAGTGCTTC. Protein: CASSLTTSGHEQCF.

This clonotype has a handful of counts. The chain carries TRBV4-1 and TRBJ2-7; D is ambiguous. This CDR3 has 12 residues. Germline V lookup: CDR1 MGHRA, CDR2 YSYEKL. Between the trimmed V and J ends, which lost 2 bases and 6 bases, there was a span of 8 bases. For the CDR3, the DNA is TGCGCCAGCAGCCAACTTGATCGCGAGCAGTACTTC. Amino acid sequence: CASSQLDREQYF.

Ten or more counts support this clonotype. The V gene is TRBV12-3 or TRBV12-4, the J gene TRBJ1-5, with 12 bases lining up with TRBD1. CDR3 size: 18 residues. The J segment lost 1 base and the V segment lost 3 bases, leaving 7 bases of the junction unmatched. CDR3 sequence (DNA): TGTGCCAGCAGTTTCAAGGGACAGGGGGCTCGAAGCAATCAGCCCCAGCATTTT. As protein: CASSFKGQGARSNQPQHF.

The sample holds many counts of this clonotype. The genes are TRBV2 and TRBJ1-2; D gene ambiguous. Germline CDR1 SNHLY, CDR2 FYNNEI. CDR3 length: 13 residues. V was shortened by 3 bases and J by 5 bases, with 10 bases between the two germline ends. This CDR3 is CASSEGEKYGYTF. The DNA of the CDR3 is TGTGCCAGCAGTGAGGGAGAGAAATATGGCTACACCTTC. The full variable domain, with the rest looked up from reference TRBV2 and TRBJ1-2, is EPEVTQTPSHQVTQMGQEVILRCVPISNHLYFYWYRQILGQKVEFLVSFYNNEISEKSEIFDDQFSVERPDGSNFTLKIRSTKLEDSAMYFCASSEGEKYGYTFGSGTRLTVV.